These T cell receptor beta chains were read from a single sample in a study of T cells in Graves' hyperthyroidism and ophthalmopathy. A single record per CDR3 protein comes from TCRdb applying MiXCR to the multiplex PCR reads. The data contain roughly 290,000 distinct CDR3 sequences, roughly 14% of them singletons. The sample was blood. These receptors were taken from a woman in her thirties with Graves' hyperthyroidism that later progressed to Graves' ophthalmopathy. Both conserved end residues are trimmed from each CDR3. The order of the fields is J gene, V gene, D gene, CDR3 protein. A D gene is named only where the DNA matches it firmly.

TRBJ2-5 TRBV27 TRBD1 AVRRTGGRETQY
TRBJ2-1 TRBV7-2 NA ASSLVGPTSSYNEQF
TRBJ2-1 TRBV28 NA ASSLRRQGNEQF
TRBJ2-1 TRBV20-1 NA SASPRWGEQF
TRBJ2-7 TRBV7-2 NA ASRRTGGVKQY
TRBJ1-5 TRBV7-9 NA ASSFDRYNQPQH
TRBJ2-1 TRBV6-2/TRBV6-3 TRBD2 ASTLTGTSGIDEQF
TRBJ2-5 TRBV6-4 NA ASSYGPTQETQY
TRBJ2-1 TRBV5-1 NA AGRGDPDYNEQF
TRBJ1-4 TRBV12-3/TRBV12-4 NA ASSSTAEKLF
TRBJ2-2 TRBV27 NA ASSLLPGGNTGELF
TRBJ2-1 TRBV3-1 NA ASSQVANEQF
TRBJ1-5 TRBV11-3 NA ASSLSYRNSNQPQH
TRBJ2-1 TRBV19 NA ASSMFGGGILAYNEQF
TRBJ1-5 TRBV6-2/TRBV6-3 NA ASRTGTQNQPQH
TRBJ2-3 TRBV19 NA ATEGRFADTQY
TRBJ1-2 TRBV6-5 TRBD1 ASSYSGGRGYT
TRBJ2-7 TRBV7-2 NA ASSFLESYEQY
TRBJ1-1 TRBV12-5 NA ASGLEAGGTEAF
TRBJ2-3 TRBV20-1 NA SASYRDPDDTQY
TRBJ2-5 TRBV20-1 TRBD2 SASSASGILQETQY
TRBJ2-3 TRBV9 NA ASSVEAGTQY
TRBJ2-7 TRBV9 TRBD2 ASSVEPSGRLSEQY
TRBJ1-1 TRBV7-9 TRBD1 ASNSQGEVTEAF
TRBJ2-2 TRBV7-6 TRBD1 ASSFFQGARSGELF
TRBJ1-2 TRBV28 NA ASSFLGQGYT
TRBJ2-1 TRBV15 TRBD2 ATSSGLADSSYNEQF
TRBJ2-5 TRBV20-1 TRBD2 SARDSRPGFPGGSRETQY
TRBJ2-5 TRBV10-3 NA AIRAGTTQETQY
TRBJ1-1 TRBV4-3 NA ASSQGPSNTEAF
TRBJ2-5 TRBV7-8 NA ASSPRRDPETQY
TRBJ2-1 TRBV4-2 NA ASSQDLLGGSYNEQF
TRBJ2-1 TRBV9 NA ASSVGGGVYNEQF
TRBJ2-3 TRBV10-3 TRBD2 AIGGEREWDTQY
TRBJ2-1 TRBV7-2 NA ATGAGGNEQF
TRBJ2-1 TRBV7-9 NA ASSLARDRRQF
TRBJ1-2 TRBV5-4 TRBD1 ASSLADRGTWGYT
TRBJ2-3 TRBV5-1 TRBD2 ASSWVTSGTDTQY
TRBJ2-7 TRBV29-1 TRBD1 SVEAGQGAYEQY
TRBJ2-7 TRBV20-1 NA SASSGLAYEQY
TRBJ2-1 TRBV5-1 TRBD1 ASSSGTGSLNEQF
TRBJ1-1 TRBV7-8 NA ASSLQEFRTEAF